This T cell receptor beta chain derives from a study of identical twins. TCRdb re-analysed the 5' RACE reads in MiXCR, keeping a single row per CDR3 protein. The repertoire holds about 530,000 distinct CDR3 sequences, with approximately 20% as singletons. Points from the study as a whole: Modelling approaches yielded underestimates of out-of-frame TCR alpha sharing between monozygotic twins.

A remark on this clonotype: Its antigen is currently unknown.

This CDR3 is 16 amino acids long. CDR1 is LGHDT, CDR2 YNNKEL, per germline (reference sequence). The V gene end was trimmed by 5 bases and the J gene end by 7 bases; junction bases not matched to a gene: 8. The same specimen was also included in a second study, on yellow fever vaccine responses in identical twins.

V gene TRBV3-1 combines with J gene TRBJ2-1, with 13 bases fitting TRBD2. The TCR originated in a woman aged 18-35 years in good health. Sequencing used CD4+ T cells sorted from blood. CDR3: CASSMSGTSGNNEQFF. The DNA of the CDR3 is TGTGCCAGCAGCATGTCCGGGACTAGCGGGAATAATGAGCAGTTCTTC.